The source of this T cell receptor beta chain is a study of identifying expanded T cells in peripheral blood. The CDR3 has 15 residues. V lost 4 bases and J lost 6, with 20 bases in between. Germline assignment: CDR1 SGHRS and CDR2 YFSETQ. Of note for this clone: The same CDR3 also results from other DNA sequences found in this sample.

TCRdb's table, derived via immunoSEQ multiplex PCR, lists solely in-frame clones and lacks some. The table records approximately 110,000 clones, around nine tenths of them present only once. This rearrangement joins TRBV5-1 to TRBJ2-7, with D unresolved. Sequenced sample: blood. This receptor was identified in a person aged 18 to 75 in good health. The CDR3 here is CASSPSPSVSGEQYF. The CDR3 DNA sequence: TGCGCCAGCAGCCCATCGCCGTCTGTTTCGGGCGAGCAGTACTTC.